A selection of T cell receptor beta chains follows, all from one sample in a study of blood T cell repertoires in COVID-19. TCRdb's table, derived via immunoSEQ multiplex PCR, lists solely in-frame clones and lacks some. The data contain tens of thousands of clones, over 75% of them singletons. The sample consisted of peripheral blood. Receptor source: a woman older than 75 with COVID-19, enrolled during active disease. The CDR3 runs from the conserved cysteine through the conserved F or W. The D gene is left open where the match is weak. Expanded clones get a size class; other rows say once, few or many, or leave the size out.

CDR3 protein: CASSLDTGINSSPLHF
CDR3 DNA: TGTGCCAGCAGCTTAGACACAGGGATAAACTCGTCACCCCTCCACTTT
J gene: TRBJ1-6
D gene: -
V gene: TRBV7-2
clone size: -

CDR3 protein: CASSLHRPSANVLTF
CDR3 DNA: TGTGCCAGCAGCTTACACAGGCCTTCGGCCAACGTCCTGACTTTC
J gene: TRBJ2-6
D gene: -
V gene: TRBV7-2
clone size: once

CDR3 protein: CASSYPRTSGSETQYF
CDR3 DNA: TGTGCCAGCAGTTACCCACGGACTAGCGGGAGTGAGACCCAGTACTTC
J gene: TRBJ2-5
D gene: TRBD2
V gene: TRBV6-5
clone size: -

CDR3 protein: CASSRDSDYLKRTQYF
CDR3 DNA: TGTGCCAGCAGTCGAGATTCGGACTACCTCAAGAGGACCCAGTACTTC
J gene: TRBJ2-5
D gene: -
V gene: TRBV6-2/TRBV6-3
clone size: -

CDR3 protein: CASSRSSGGYYEQYF
CDR3 DNA: TGTGCCAGCAGCCGATCTAGCGGGGGATACTACGAGCAGTACTTC
J gene: TRBJ2-7
D gene: TRBD2
V gene: TRBV6-2/TRBV6-3
clone size: -

CDR3 protein: CATSEQVPDTQYF
CDR3 DNA: TGTGCCACCAGTGAACAGGTCCCTGATACGCAGTATTTT
J gene: TRBJ2-3
D gene: -
V gene: TRBV24-1
clone size: -

CDR3 protein: CASRSGGANVLTF
CDR3 DNA: TGCGCCAGCAGGTCGGGTGGGGCCAACGTCCTGACTTTC
J gene: TRBJ2-6
D gene: -
V gene: TRBV4-1
clone size: -

CDR3 protein: CASRLRVSNQPQHF
CDR3 DNA: TGTGCCAGTAGACTCAGGGTTAGCAATCAGCCCCAGCATTTT
J gene: TRBJ1-5
D gene: -
V gene: TRBV19
clone size: many

CDR3 protein: CASKYGTGVGEQYF
CDR3 DNA: TGTGCCAGCAAGTACGGGACAGGGGTGGGTGAGCAGTACTTC
J gene: TRBJ2-7
D gene: TRBD1
V gene: TRBV6-5
clone size: -

CDR3 protein: CATEAYSSYEQYF
CDR3 DNA: TGTGCCACGGAGGCTTACAGCTCCTACGAGCAGTACTTC
J gene: TRBJ2-7
D gene: -
V gene: TRBV7-8
clone size: -

CDR3 protein: CASSQDEAGPQETQYF
CDR3 DNA: TGTGCCAGCAGCCAAGATGAGGCGGGGCCCCAAGAGACCCAGTACTTC
J gene: TRBJ2-5
D gene: -
V gene: TRBV3-1/TRBV3-2
clone size: -

CDR3 protein: CASSLGRDTDTQYF
CDR3 DNA: TGCGCCAGCAGCTTGGGCAGGGATACAGATACGCAGTATTTT
J gene: TRBJ2-3
D gene: -
V gene: TRBV5-1
clone size: -

CDR3 protein: CASLRQGLSYEQYF
CDR3 DNA: TGTGCCAGCCTCCGACAGGGCCTCTCCTACGAGCAGTACTTC
J gene: TRBJ2-7
D gene: TRBD1
V gene: TRBV6-5
clone size: -

CDR3 protein: CASSRGRGGNTEAFF
CDR3 DNA: TGCGCCAGCAGCCGAGGAAGGGGGGGGAACACTGAAGCTTTCTTT
J gene: TRBJ1-1
D gene: -
V gene: TRBV4-1
clone size: -

CDR3 protein: CASSIKTSGSTDTQYF
CDR3 DNA: TGTGCCAGTAGTATAAAAACTAGCGGGTCCACAGATACGCAGTATTTT
J gene: TRBJ2-3
D gene: TRBD2
V gene: TRBV19
clone size: -

CDR3 protein: CASSPSWTVSNEQFF
CDR3 DNA: TGTGCCAGCAGTCCCTCGTGGACAGTCTCCAATGAGCAGTTCTTC
J gene: TRBJ2-1
D gene: -
V gene: TRBV27
clone size: -

CDR3 protein: CASSPDPTQENEKLFF
CDR3 DNA: TGTGCCAGCAGCCCGGATCCGACTCAAGAGAATGAAAAACTGTTTTTT
J gene: TRBJ1-4
D gene: -
V gene: TRBV5-5
clone size: few

CDR3 protein: CASSTSGQGYEQYF
CDR3 DNA: TGTGCCAGTAGTACCTCGGGACAGGGCTACGAGCAGTACTTC
J gene: TRBJ2-7
D gene: TRBD1
V gene: TRBV19
clone size: -

CDR3 protein: CASSVSHGGDSYTF
CDR3 DNA: TGTGCCAGCAGCGTTAGTCACGGGGGAGACAGCTACACCTTC
J gene: TRBJ1-2
D gene: -
V gene: TRBV9
clone size: -

CDR3 protein: CASSPGLAMNTGELFF
CDR3 DNA: TGCGCCAGCAGCCCGGGACTAGCTATGAACACCGGGGAGCTGTTTTTT
J gene: TRBJ2-2
D gene: TRBD2
V gene: TRBV4-3
clone size: few

CDR3 protein: CASSQDRTGKGWETQYF
CDR3 DNA: TGCGCCAGCAGCCAAGACCGTACAGGAAAGGGCTGGGAGACCCAGTACTTC
J gene: TRBJ2-5
D gene: -
V gene: TRBV4-3
clone size: -

CDR3 protein: CATSDSWTSAQYF
CDR3 DNA: TGTGCCACCAGTGATTCGTGGACTAGCGCGCAGTATTTT
J gene: TRBJ2-3
D gene: TRBD2
V gene: TRBV24-1
clone size: -

CDR3 protein: CASSKNQGPGANVLTF
CDR3 DNA: TGTGCCAGTAGTAAAAACCAGGGGCCTGGGGCCAACGTCCTGACTTTC
J gene: TRBJ2-6
D gene: -
V gene: TRBV19
clone size: -

CDR3 protein: CASSRTGAGELFF
CDR3 DNA: TGTGCCAGCAGCCGGACAGGGGCCGGGGAGCTGTTTTTT
J gene: TRBJ2-2
D gene: TRBD1
V gene: TRBV5-6
clone size: -

CDR3 protein: CASSPTRQRNTGELFF
CDR3 DNA: TGTGCCAGCAGCCCCACTAGGCAGCGAAACACCGGGGAGCTGTTTTTT
J gene: TRBJ2-2
D gene: -
V gene: TRBV9
clone size: -

CDR3 protein: CATSRVRETQYF
CDR3 DNA: TGTGCCACCAGCAGAGTCCGGGAGACCCAGTACTTC
J gene: TRBJ2-5
D gene: -
V gene: TRBV15
clone size: -

CDR3 protein: CASSLGSQEGTDTQYF
CDR3 DNA: TGCGCCAGCAGCTTAGGCAGTCAAGAGGGCACAGATACGCAGTATTTT
J gene: TRBJ2-3
D gene: -
V gene: TRBV4-3
clone size: -

CDR3 protein: CASNEQGPQYF
CDR3 DNA: TGTGCCAGCAACGAACAGGGGCCGCAGTACTTC
J gene: TRBJ2-7
D gene: TRBD1
V gene: TRBV2
clone size: -

CDR3 protein: CASSARGYTGELFF
CDR3 DNA: TGTGCCAGCAGCGCCAGGGGGTACACCGGGGAGCTGTTTTTT
J gene: TRBJ2-2
D gene: TRBD1
V gene: TRBV9
clone size: -

CDR3 protein: CASSESGGTLQPQHF
CDR3 DNA: TGTGCCAGCAGCGAGAGTGGAGGGACGTTGCAGCCCCAGCATTTT
J gene: TRBJ1-5
D gene: -
V gene: TRBV6-5
clone size: -

CDR3 protein: CASSKEVVRDRDSGANVLTF
CDR3 DNA: TGTGCCAGCAGCAAAGAGGTAGTCCGGGACAGGGACTCTGGGGCCAACGTCCTGACTTTC
J gene: TRBJ2-6
D gene: -
V gene: TRBV21-1
clone size: -

CDR3 protein: CASSHRGGYETQYF
CDR3 DNA: TGTGCCAGCAGCCACCGCGGCGGTTATGAGACCCAGTACTTC
J gene: TRBJ2-5
D gene: -
V gene: TRBV3-1/TRBV3-2
clone size: once

CDR3 protein: CASSKDSGPGVKETQYF
CDR3 DNA: TGTGCCAGCAGCAAAGACAGCGGCCCCGGAGTTAAAGAGACCCAGTACTTC
J gene: TRBJ2-5
D gene: -
V gene: TRBV21-1
clone size: -

CDR3 protein: CASSPQDRYFYYGYTF
CDR3 DNA: TGTGCCAGCTCACCTCAGGACAGATACTTTTACTATGGCTACACCTTC
J gene: TRBJ1-2
D gene: -
V gene: TRBV18
clone size: -

CDR3 protein: CASSPGGRGSTDTQYF
CDR3 DNA: TGTGCCAGCAGCCCGGGGGGCCGAGGGTCCACAGATACGCAGTATTTT
J gene: TRBJ2-3
D gene: -
V gene: TRBV11-3
clone size: -

CDR3 protein: CASSLAYRGYGYTF
CDR3 DNA: TGTGCCAGCAGCTTGGCCTACAGGGGGTATGGCTACACCTTC
J gene: TRBJ1-2
D gene: TRBD1
V gene: TRBV5-4
clone size: -

CDR3 protein: CASRDGNMNTEAFF
CDR3 DNA: TGTGCCAGCAGGGACGGGAACATGAACACTGAAGCTTTCTTT
J gene: TRBJ1-1
D gene: -
V gene: TRBV13
clone size: -

CDR3 protein: CASSITRGGNYGYTF
CDR3 DNA: TGTGCCAGTAGTATCACTCGGGGAGGGAACTATGGCTACACCTTC
J gene: TRBJ1-2
D gene: -
V gene: TRBV19
clone size: -

CDR3 protein: CASSQQGPGNTIYF
CDR3 DNA: TGCGCCAGCAGCCAACAGGGGCCGGGAAACACCATATATTTT
J gene: TRBJ1-3
D gene: TRBD1
V gene: TRBV5-1
clone size: -

CDR3 protein: CASYRTGGDEQYF
CDR3 DNA: TGTGCCAGCTACCGGACAGGGGGCGACGAGCAGTACTTC
J gene: TRBJ2-7
D gene: TRBD1
V gene: TRBV12-3/TRBV12-4
clone size: once

CDR3 protein: CASRPGLAGANTGELFF
CDR3 DNA: TGTGCCAGTAGACCGGGACTAGCGGGAGCTAACACCGGGGAGCTGTTTTTT
J gene: TRBJ2-2
D gene: TRBD2
V gene: TRBV19
clone size: -

CDR3 protein: CASSFQARNTEAFF
CDR3 DNA: TGTGCCAGCAGCTTCCAGGCCCGAAACACTGAAGCTTTCTTT
J gene: TRBJ1-1
D gene: -
V gene: TRBV7-8
clone size: -